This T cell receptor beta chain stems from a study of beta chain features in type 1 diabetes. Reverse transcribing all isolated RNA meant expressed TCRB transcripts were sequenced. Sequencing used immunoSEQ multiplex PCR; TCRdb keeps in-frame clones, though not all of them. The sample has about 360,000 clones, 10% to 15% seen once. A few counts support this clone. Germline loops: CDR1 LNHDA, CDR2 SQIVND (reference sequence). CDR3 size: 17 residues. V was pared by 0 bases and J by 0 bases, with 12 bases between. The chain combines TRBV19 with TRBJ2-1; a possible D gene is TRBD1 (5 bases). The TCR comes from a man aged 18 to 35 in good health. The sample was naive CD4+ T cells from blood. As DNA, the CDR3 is TGTGCCAGTAGTATAGACAGGACACCCAGCTCCTACAATGAGCAGTTCTTC. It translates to CASSIDRTPSSYNEQFF.